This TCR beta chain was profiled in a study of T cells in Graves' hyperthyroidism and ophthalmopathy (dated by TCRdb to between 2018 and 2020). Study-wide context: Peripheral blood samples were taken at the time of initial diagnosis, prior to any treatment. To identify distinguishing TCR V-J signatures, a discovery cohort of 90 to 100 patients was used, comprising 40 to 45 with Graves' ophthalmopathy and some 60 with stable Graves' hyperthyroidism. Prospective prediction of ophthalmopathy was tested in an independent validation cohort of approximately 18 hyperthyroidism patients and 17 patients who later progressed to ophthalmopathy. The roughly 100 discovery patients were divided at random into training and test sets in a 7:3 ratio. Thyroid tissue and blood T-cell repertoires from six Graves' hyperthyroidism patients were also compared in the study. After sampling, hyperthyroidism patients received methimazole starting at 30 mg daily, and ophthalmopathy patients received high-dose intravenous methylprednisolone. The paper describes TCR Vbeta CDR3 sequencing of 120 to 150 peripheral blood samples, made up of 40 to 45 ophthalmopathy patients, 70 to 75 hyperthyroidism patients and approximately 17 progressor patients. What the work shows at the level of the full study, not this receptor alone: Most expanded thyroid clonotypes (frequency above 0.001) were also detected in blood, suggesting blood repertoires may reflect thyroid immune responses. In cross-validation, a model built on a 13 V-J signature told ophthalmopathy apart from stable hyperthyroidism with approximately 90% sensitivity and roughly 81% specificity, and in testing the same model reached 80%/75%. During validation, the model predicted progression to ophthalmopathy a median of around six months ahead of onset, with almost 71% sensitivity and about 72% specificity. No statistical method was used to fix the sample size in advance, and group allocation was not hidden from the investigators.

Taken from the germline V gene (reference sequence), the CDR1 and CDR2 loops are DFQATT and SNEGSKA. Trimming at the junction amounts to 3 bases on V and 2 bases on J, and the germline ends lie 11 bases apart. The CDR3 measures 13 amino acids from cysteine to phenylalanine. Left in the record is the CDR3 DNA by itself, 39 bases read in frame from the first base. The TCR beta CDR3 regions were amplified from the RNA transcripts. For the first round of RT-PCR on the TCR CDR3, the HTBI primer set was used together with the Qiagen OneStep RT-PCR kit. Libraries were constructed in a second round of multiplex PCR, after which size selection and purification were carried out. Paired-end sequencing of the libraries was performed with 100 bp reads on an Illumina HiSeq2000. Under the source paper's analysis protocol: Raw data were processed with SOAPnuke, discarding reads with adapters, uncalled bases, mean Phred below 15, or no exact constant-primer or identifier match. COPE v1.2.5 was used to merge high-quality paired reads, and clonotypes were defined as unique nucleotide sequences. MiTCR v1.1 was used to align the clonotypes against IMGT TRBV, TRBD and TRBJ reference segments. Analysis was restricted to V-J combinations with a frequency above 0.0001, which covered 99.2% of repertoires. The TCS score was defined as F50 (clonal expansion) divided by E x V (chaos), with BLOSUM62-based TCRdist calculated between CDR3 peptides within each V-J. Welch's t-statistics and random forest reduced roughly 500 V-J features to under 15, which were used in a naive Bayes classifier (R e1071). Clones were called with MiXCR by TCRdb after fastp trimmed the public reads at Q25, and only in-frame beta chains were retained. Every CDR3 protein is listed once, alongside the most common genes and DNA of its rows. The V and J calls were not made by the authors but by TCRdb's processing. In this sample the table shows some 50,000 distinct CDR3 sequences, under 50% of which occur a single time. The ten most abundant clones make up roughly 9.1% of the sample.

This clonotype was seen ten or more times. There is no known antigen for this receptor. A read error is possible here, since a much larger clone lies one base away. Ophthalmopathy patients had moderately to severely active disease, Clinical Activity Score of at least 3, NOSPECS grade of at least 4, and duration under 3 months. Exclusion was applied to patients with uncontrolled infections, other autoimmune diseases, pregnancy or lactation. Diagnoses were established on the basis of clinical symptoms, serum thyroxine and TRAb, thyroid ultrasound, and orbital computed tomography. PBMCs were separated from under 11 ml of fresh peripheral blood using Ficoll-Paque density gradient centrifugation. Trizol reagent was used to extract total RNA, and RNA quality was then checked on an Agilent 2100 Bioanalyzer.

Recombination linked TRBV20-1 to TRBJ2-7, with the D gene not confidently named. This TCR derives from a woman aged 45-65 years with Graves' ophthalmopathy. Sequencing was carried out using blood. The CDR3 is CSARSRYTYEQYF. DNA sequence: TGCAGTGCTAGGAGCAGGTACACCTACGAGCAGTACTTC.